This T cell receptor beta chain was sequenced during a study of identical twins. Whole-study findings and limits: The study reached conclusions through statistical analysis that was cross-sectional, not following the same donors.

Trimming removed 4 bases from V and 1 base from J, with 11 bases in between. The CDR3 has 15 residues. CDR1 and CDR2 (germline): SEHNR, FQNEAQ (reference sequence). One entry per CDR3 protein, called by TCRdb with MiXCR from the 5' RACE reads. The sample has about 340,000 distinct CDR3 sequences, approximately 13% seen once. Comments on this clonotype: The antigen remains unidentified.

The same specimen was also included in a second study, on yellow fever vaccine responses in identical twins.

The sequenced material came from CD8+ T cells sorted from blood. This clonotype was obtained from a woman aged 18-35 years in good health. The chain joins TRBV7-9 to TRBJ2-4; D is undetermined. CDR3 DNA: TGTGCCAGCAGCTCTTCGTTTGGCGCCAAAAACATTCAGTACTTC. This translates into CASSSSFGAKNIQYF.